This T cell receptor beta chain was sequenced in a study of blood T cell repertoires in COVID-19. Study-wide background: Some COVID-19 samples were acute and others convalescent; all came from the United States, Italy and Spain. T cells, B-cell-depleted T cells, or PBMCs supplied cDNA or gDNA.

TCRdb's copy holds only in-frame clones and misses some; the assay was immunoSEQ multiplex PCR. The sample lists about 70,000 clones, roughly 76% occurring once. The V end lost 6 bases, the J end lost 4 bases, and 12 bases lay between the germline ends. Germline lookup yields CDR1 MNHEY and CDR2 SVGEGT. The CDR3 totals 13 residues. This sequence joins TRBV6-2 or TRBV6-3 and TRBJ1-2; D not resolved. The sequencing sample was made of peripheral blood. This TCR came from a woman aged 70-85 years with acute or convalescent COVID-19. The CDR3 DNA reads TGTGCCAGCAGCGGAGGAGCTTTCTATGGCTACACCTTC. As protein: CASSGGAFYGYTF.